The present TCR beta chain was sequenced within a study of cytomegalovirus exposure and HLA in healthy donors (dated by TCRdb to 2016 to 2017). Looking at the study overall: According to an earlier analysis of several hundred of the donors, some 180 million T cells yielded roughly 110 million unique TCR beta sequences and approximately 280 Gb of sequence data. Every discovery cohort repertoire had been produced on one sequencing platform. An early release that covered about 600 HLA-typed donors contained approximately 300 gigabases of sequencing data and roughly 84 million unique TCR sequences. Among a few hundred genotyped donors of the cohort, an average of around 240,000 unique TCR beta nucleotide sequences were sequenced per donor, approximately 20% of them non-productive. A later genetic analysis took genome-wide SNP genotypes for about 65% of the roughly 670 donors and used that subset as a discovery cohort. Of the roughly 400 genotyped donors, around 81% fell in the genetic ancestry cluster associated with self-reported Caucasian donors. Typing coverage differed by locus: A, B, C, DRB1 and DQB1 were typed in about 629-640 donors, DQA1 in about 500, DPA1 in over 600, and DPB1 in 450 to 490. Both class I and class II loci were covered by HLA typing, at four-digit resolution. Donor age, sex, ethnicity and CMV serostatus were compiled alongside the repertoire data. Five DR-DQ haplotypes were treated as single units for association and clustering because of strong linkage in the cohort. The study aimed to test whether cataloging public T cell receptors could reveal signatures of past pathogen exposure. To decide whether each TCR beta V gene segment behaved as functional or pseudogenic, an earlier analysis of some 580 of the donors relied on high-throughput TCR beta sequencing. To predict cytomegalovirus infection status, the study brought together high-throughput TCR immunosequencing, statistical association of individual TCRs with disease status, and machine learning. The study profiled the T cell repertoires of 550 to 700 subjects by immunosequencing and related them to cytomegalovirus serostatus. To study patterns of TCR occurrence, a later analysis re-analyzed previously published TCR beta repertoires from just over 650 donors and added high-resolution HLA genotyping. A separate validation cohort of over 95 different subjects was used in addition to the approximately 640-subject first cohort. Rather than drawing on any new phenotypic data, the later analysis identified candidate immune exposures from TCR beta sequences and the way those sequences occurred across donors. General conclusions and limits of the study: Correlated functional status among segregating V segments might reflect linkage disequilibrium, but an unknown experimental factor could not be ruled out. According to a later analysis, parvovirus B19, influenza, CMV and Epstein-Barr virus appeared linked to several top co-occurrence clusters. In this cohort, only TCR beta chains were sequenced, and detectable features were limited by the absence of alpha or paired-chain data. Because the 87-base-pair reads could not distinguish some IMGT-functional V segments, including TRBV6-2 and TRBV6-3, those segments were excluded. Compared with the 666-donor mean, donors in an Asian-associated ancestry cluster had fewer N-insertions in productive TCRs, according to a later genetic analysis. In a later genetic analysis, a missense DCLRE1C variant was associated with V-gene and J-gene trimming of TCR beta chains, and the association was replicated in an independent cohort. A few of the identified cytomegalovirus-associated TCR beta chains were confirmed in vitro to be specific for cytomegalovirus antigens. Because HLA typing was missing for some donors at each locus, association tests included only the typed subset. A group of highly shared sequence variants was considered likely to be a technical artifact of the sequencing pipeline. In a later analysis, HLA-associated TCR beta chains were found to be more clonally expanded and to have lower generation probabilities than equally common non-associated chains. The presence/absence analyses assumed that sequencing depth was roughly uniform across donors, and that assumption may not be true. In an earlier analysis of several hundred of the donors, most TCR beta V segments were observed in productive rearrangements about 87% or about 30% of the time, broadly matching IMGT annotations. While some public TCRs were present in many individuals, most TCR sequences turned up only very rarely across donors. According to a later analysis, TCR association rates differed among HLA loci, with DRB1 alleles showing the most associated TCRs and HLA-C alleles showing the fewest. CMV serostatus was the only immune exposure information available for the cohort. Specific HLA alleles were associated with 15,000 to 20,000 TCR beta sequences at a false discovery rate of 0.05 in a later analysis. When HLA alleles, especially DR and DQ, strongly co-occurred, attributing TCR associations to individual alleles was difficult. Because counts were too low, some 17 rarely observed V segments, including chromosome 9 orphons, were excluded from the earlier analysis of 587 of the donors. In both the original and validation cohorts, the classifier was reported to diagnose cytomegalovirus status with high specificity and sensitivity. A further reported finding was that TCR beta sequences accurately predicted the HLA-A and HLA-B alleles for most subjects in the first cohort. In the study, about 150 TCR beta chains were listed as associated with cytomegalovirus. A later analysis found that most CMV-associated TCR beta chains appeared HLA-restricted, with HLA associations seemingly driven largely by CMV exposure. It was suggested by the authors that the approach could potentially be generalized to other disease states and immunological phenotypes.

The cohort was made up of approximately 700 healthy bone marrow donors. At the time of sampling, all cohort members were nominally healthy, though unrecorded immune exposures were likely present. The donor tested CMV seronegative and was one of the 352 seronegative cohort members. A peripheral blood sample was provided by each donor, and peripheral blood mononuclear cells were used for TCR beta sequencing. The Qiagen DNeasy Blood Extraction Kit was used to extract genomic DNA from the blood cell samples. Library preparation used the immunoSEQ multiplex PCR assay. For the multiplex PCR, a mixture combining 60 forward primers for TCR Vbeta segments and 13 reverse primers for TCR Jbeta segments was used. The CDR3 region of rearranged TCR beta genes was amplified from genomic DNA with a multiplex PCR assay. The amplified TCR beta libraries were sequenced on the Illumina HiSeq System as 87-base-pair reads. In the source study's methods: Across the roughly 640 repertoires, a later analysis counted roughly 84 million unique TCR beta chains, around 11 million of which were shared by at least two donors. A nearest-neighbor algorithm error-corrected the raw reads and collapsed the reads into unique sequences, merging closely related sequences to remove PCR and sequencing errors. Alignment of CDR3 sequences to IMGT reference sequences was used to assign V, D and J gene segments. For a sequence to be retained, a match of at least six nucleotides to both a V gene segment and a J gene segment was required. A rearrangement was called productive if the CDR3 had no stop codons and remained in frame with V and J, and every other rearrangement was called non-productive. Following IMGT convention, CDR3 was defined as the stretch from the second conserved V-encoded cysteine to the conserved J-encoded phenylalanine. Sequences without an unambiguous match to a single V gene segment were excluded from the earlier analysis of a few hundred of the donors. An earlier analysis of 450 to 650 of the donors called V segments functional above 56.7% productive rearrangements and segregating when the between-donor standard deviation exceeded 5%. A statistical classification framework was built for diagnosing cytomegalovirus status from the catalog of TCR beta chain sequences. V and J gene assignment, in a later analysis, came from comparing TCR nucleotide sequences with IMGT/GENE-DB human TR gene sequences. A later analysis assigned CDR3 sequences and most-parsimonious VDJ recombination scenarios with the TCRdist pipeline. In a later analysis, each TCR beta chain was defined by its CDR3 amino acid sequence together with its V-gene family, and reads without a unique V-gene family were excluded. A later analysis removed several hundred highly shared, low-generation-probability nucleotide sequences to deal with suspected cross-contamination and a sequencing artifact. In a later analysis, a clonal expansion index for each public chain was calculated from normalized within-repertoire ranks of inferred template counts. A later analysis computed generation probabilities with a VDJ recombination model fitted to out-of-frame rearrangements, and checked the results against IGoR. A later analysis scored TCR-TCR, TCR-HLA and TCR-CMV co-occurrence with hypergeometric tests, applying a repertoire-size bias correction to TCR pairs. False discovery rates were estimated in a later analysis by permuting HLA or CMV assignments 20 times. In a later analysis, co-occurring TCRs were grouped using DBSCAN, and TCRdist sequence similarity was added for clustering within HLA-allele-positive subsets. For co-occurrence clustering, repertoires with fewer than 30,000 or more than 120,000 public chains were excluded, along with several repertoires with anomalous nucleotide sharing. TCRdb re-hosts the immuneACCESS table, in-frame sequences only. Its copies lack some clones; in the studies checked, an unresolved V gene accounts for under half of them, and the cause for the rest is not known. That table supplies the V and J calls and clone size; D and trimming were determined from the DNA. The sample yields 180,000 or so clones; roughly 77% were counted once. The ten top clones hold under 2% of the sample.

As for this clone: Its antigen is not yet known. No much larger clonotype is one base removed from it; base qualities were not supplied.

The junction carries 13 bases between V and J, which are trimmed by 4 bases and 0 bases respectively. CDR1 and CDR2 were assigned from the germline V gene as SGHRS and YFSETQ. The CDR3 holds 15 amino acids from the cysteine to the phenylalanine. The sequence is cut down to CDR3 DNA, 45 bases in frame from base 1. The material sequenced was PBMCs. This sequence uses TRBV5-1 and TRBJ1-1; TRBD1 might be the D gene, on 5 matching bases. The clonotype originates from a woman aged 25 to 39 in good health and CMV-seronegative. The CDR3 here reads CASSPLGTMNTEAFF. The nucleotide sequence reads as follows: TGCGCCAGCAGCCCTCTCGGGACTATGAACACTGAAGCTTTCTTT. The full variable domain, with segments outside the CDR3 supplied by the reference TRBV5-1 and TRBJ1-1 proteins, appears as KAGVTQTPRYLIKTRGQQVTLSCSPISGHRSVSWYQQTPGQGLQFLFEYFSETQRNKGNFPGRFSGRQFSNSRSEMNVSTLELGDSALYLCASSPLGTMNTEAFFGQGTRLTVV.